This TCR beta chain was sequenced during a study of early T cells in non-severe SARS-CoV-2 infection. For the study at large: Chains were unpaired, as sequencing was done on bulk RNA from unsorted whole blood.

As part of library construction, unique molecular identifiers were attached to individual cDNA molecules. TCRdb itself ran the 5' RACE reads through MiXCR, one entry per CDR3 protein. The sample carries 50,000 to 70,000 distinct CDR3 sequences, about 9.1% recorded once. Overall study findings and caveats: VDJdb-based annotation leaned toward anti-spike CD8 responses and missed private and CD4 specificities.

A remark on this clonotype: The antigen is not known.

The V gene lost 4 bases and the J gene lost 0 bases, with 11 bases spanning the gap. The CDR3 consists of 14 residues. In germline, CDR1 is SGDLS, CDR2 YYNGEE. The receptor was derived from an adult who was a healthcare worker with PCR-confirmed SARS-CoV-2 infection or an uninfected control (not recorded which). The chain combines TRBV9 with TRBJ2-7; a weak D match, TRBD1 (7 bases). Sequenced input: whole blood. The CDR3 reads CASSQGGYSYEQYF. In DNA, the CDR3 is TGTGCCAGCAGCCAGGGGGGCTACTCCTACGAGCAGTACTTC.